This is a list of T cell receptor beta chains from one sample in a study of low-dose radiotherapy and immunotherapy resistance in tumors. MiXCR was run by TCRdb on the reads, yielding one entry per CDR3 protein. The sample contains tens of thousands of distinct CDR3 sequences, around 17% of which appear only once. The source was PBMCs, collected before treatment. These receptors were obtained from a male donor with prostate cancer. Both conserved end residues are part of each CDR3. Fields, in order: V gene, clone size, D gene, J gene, CDR3 DNA, CDR3 protein. The D gene is left open where the match is weak. The size field is filled for only some rows; it gives once, few, many or a size class.

v_call: TRBV28
clone_size: many
d_call: TRBD2
j_call: TRBJ2-3
cdr3_nt: TGTGCCAGCCCCCCCTCTCTCAGCGGGGGTTCCACAGATACGCAGTATTTT
cdr3_aa: CASPPSLSGGSTDTQYF

v_call: TRBV6-5
clone_size: many
d_call: .
j_call: TRBJ2-3
cdr3_nt: TGTGCCAGCAGCTCAGGGCAAGCTAGGGTGAGGTATTTT
cdr3_aa: CASSSGQARVRYF

v_call: TRBV20-1
clone_size: few
d_call: .
j_call: TRBJ2-7
cdr3_nt: TGCAGTGCTAGCGGCGGGGGCCCCTACGAGCAGTACTTC
cdr3_aa: CSASGGGPYEQYF

v_call: TRBV6-8
clone_size: many
d_call: .
j_call: TRBJ2-7
cdr3_nt: TGTGCCAGCAGTTACGATATCAGGGGCGAGCAGTACTTC
cdr3_aa: CASSYDIRGEQYF

v_call: TRBV28
clone_size: .
d_call: .
j_call: TRBJ1-5
cdr3_nt: TGTGCCATAAACCAGGGCAATCAGCCCCAGCATTTT
cdr3_aa: CAINQGNQPQHF

v_call: TRBV4-1
clone_size: .
d_call: .
j_call: TRBJ1-5
cdr3_nt: TGCGCCAGCAGCCAAGAGCCGGGCTGGCCCCAGCATTTT
cdr3_aa: CASSQEPGWPQHF

v_call: TRBV20-1
clone_size: many
d_call: .
j_call: TRBJ2-7
cdr3_nt: TGCAGTGCTAGAAGCCCCCTCGCGCCCTACGAGCAGTACTTC
cdr3_aa: CSARSPLAPYEQYF

v_call: TRBV5-6
clone_size: many
d_call: .
j_call: TRBJ1-2
cdr3_nt: TGTGCCAGCAGCTTGGTGTCGCAGGAATGGGCCTATGGCTACACCTTC
cdr3_aa: CASSLVSQEWAYGYTF

v_call: TRBV5-4
clone_size: few
d_call: .
j_call: TRBJ2-1
cdr3_nt: TGTGCCAGCAGCTCGACTAGTGGGGATGAGCAGTTCTTC
cdr3_aa: CASSSTSGDEQFF

v_call: TRBV5-4
clone_size: many
d_call: TRBD2
j_call: TRBJ2-1
cdr3_nt: TGTGCCAGCATGAAGCCGGGACTAGCGGGGTACAATGAGCAGTTCTTC
cdr3_aa: CASMKPGLAGYNEQFF

v_call: TRBV12-3/TRBV12-4
clone_size: many
d_call: .
j_call: TRBJ2-7
cdr3_nt: TGTGCCAGCGGCGGCAGCGCGACCGGGGAGCAGTACTTC
cdr3_aa: CASGGSATGEQYF

v_call: TRBV6-2/TRBV6-3
clone_size: many
d_call: TRBD1
j_call: TRBJ1-1
cdr3_nt: TGTGCCAGCAGGCCCGGTCCCAGGGGGGGGATCACTGAAGCTTTCTTT
cdr3_aa: CASRPGPRGGITEAFF

v_call: TRBV20-1
clone_size: many
d_call: TRBD1
j_call: TRBJ1-2
cdr3_nt: TGCAGTGCTAGAGCCGGGGACAGGAGAGTCTATGGCTACACCTTC
cdr3_aa: CSARAGDRRVYGYTF

v_call: TRBV7-8
clone_size: many
d_call: .
j_call: TRBJ2-3
cdr3_nt: TGTGCCAGCAGCTTAGAAGGCACAGATACGCAGTATTTT
cdr3_aa: CASSLEGTDTQYF

v_call: TRBV4-2
clone_size: many
d_call: .
j_call: TRBJ2-5
cdr3_nt: TGTGCCAGCAGCCAAGTGCGTGGAGAGACCCAGTACTTC
cdr3_aa: CASSQVRGETQYF

v_call: TRBV6-8
clone_size: .
d_call: TRBD1
j_call: TRBJ1-3
cdr3_nt: TGTGCCAGCAGTTACACAGGGGGCCCTGGAAACACCATATATTTT
cdr3_aa: CASSYTGGPGNTIYF

v_call: TRBV6-4
clone_size: many
d_call: .
j_call: TRBJ2-7
cdr3_nt: TGTGCCGTACCCCGGGACGCCCACTACGAGCAGTACTTC
cdr3_aa: CAVPRDAHYEQYF

v_call: TRBV5-3
clone_size: many
d_call: .
j_call: TRBJ2-1
cdr3_nt: TGTGCCAGCAGCCCGGGTTTATTCCGGGGGGCCATACCCTACAATGAGCAGTTCTTC
cdr3_aa: CASSPGLFRGAIPYNEQFF

v_call: TRBV6-2/TRBV6-3
clone_size: many
d_call: .
j_call: TRBJ2-7
cdr3_nt: TGTGCCAGCAGGAATCGGGGGAACTACGAGCAGTACTTC
cdr3_aa: CASRNRGNYEQYF

v_call: TRBV12-3/TRBV12-4
clone_size: many
d_call: .
j_call: TRBJ1-3
cdr3_nt: TGTGCCAGCAGTTTGCTTCGTCCGGGAAGTGGAAACACCATATATTTT
cdr3_aa: CASSLLRPGSGNTIYF

v_call: TRBV6-2/TRBV6-3
clone_size: many
d_call: .
j_call: TRBJ2-3
cdr3_nt: TGTGCCAGCAGTGAGTATCAGCACACAGATACGCAGTATTTT
cdr3_aa: CASSEYQHTDTQYF

v_call: TRBV7-7
clone_size: many
d_call: .
j_call: TRBJ2-5
cdr3_nt: TGTGCCAGCAGCGTAAGGGAACGAGAGACCCAGTACTTC
cdr3_aa: CASSVRERETQYF

v_call: TRBV5-5
clone_size: .
d_call: .
j_call: TRBJ2-3
cdr3_nt: TGTGCCAGCAGCTTGAGGGGTCCCTTTAGCACAGATACGCAGTATTTT
cdr3_aa: CASSLRGPFSTDTQYF

v_call: TRBV13
clone_size: many
d_call: TRBD2
j_call: TRBJ2-3
cdr3_nt: TGTGCCAGCAGCTTATCGGCGGGGGGGAGGGATACGCAGTATTTT
cdr3_aa: CASSLSAGGRDTQYF

v_call: TRBV4-2
clone_size: many
d_call: .
j_call: TRBJ1-3
cdr3_nt: TGTGCCAGCAGCCTAGGGGGTGAGGGAGCCTCTGGAAACACCATATATTTT
cdr3_aa: CASSLGGEGASGNTIYF

v_call: TRBV3-1
clone_size: many
d_call: .
j_call: TRBJ2-1
cdr3_nt: TGTGCCAGCAGCCAAGATGACGGACTACCAGCTGGAAGTGAGCAGTTCTTC
cdr3_aa: CASSQDDGLPAGSEQFF

v_call: TRBV6-2/TRBV6-3
clone_size: many
d_call: .
j_call: TRBJ1-2
cdr3_nt: TGTGCCAGCAGCCCCAGGACGGCCAATGGCTACACCTTC
cdr3_aa: CASSPRTANGYTF

v_call: TRBV20-1
clone_size: many
d_call: TRBD1
j_call: TRBJ2-1
cdr3_nt: TGCAGTGCCCCGGGACAGTCCTCCTACAATGAGCAGTTCTTC
cdr3_aa: CSAPGQSSYNEQFF

v_call: TRBV6-5
clone_size: many
d_call: .
j_call: TRBJ2-1
cdr3_nt: TGTGCCAGCAGTTCTGGGTGGGGTGGCGATGAGCAGTTCTTC
cdr3_aa: CASSSGWGGDEQFF

v_call: TRBV18
clone_size: many
d_call: .
j_call: TRBJ1-1
cdr3_nt: TGTGCCAGCTCACAACCTGCTGAAGCTTTCTTT
cdr3_aa: CASSQPAEAFF

v_call: TRBV23-1
clone_size: many
d_call: TRBD2
j_call: TRBJ2-3
cdr3_nt: TGCGCCAGCAGTCGGCCCGGGGGGGCAAGCACAGATACGCAGTATTTT
cdr3_aa: CASSRPGGASTDTQYF

v_call: TRBV27
clone_size: .
d_call: .
j_call: TRBJ2-2
cdr3_nt: TGTGCCAGCTCACCACCAAACACCGGGGAGCTGTTTTTT
cdr3_aa: CASSPPNTGELFF

v_call: TRBV2
clone_size: many
d_call: .
j_call: TRBJ2-1
cdr3_nt: TGTGCCAGCAGTCTCCAGGGAAACTTCTACAATGAGCAGTTCTTC
cdr3_aa: CASSLQGNFYNEQFF

v_call: TRBV20-1
clone_size: .
d_call: TRBD2
j_call: TRBJ2-2
cdr3_nt: TGCAGTGCTAGTGGGGGGGGGAGGCTGAACACCGGGGAGCTGTTTTTT
cdr3_aa: CSASGGGRLNTGELFF

v_call: TRBV6-6
clone_size: medium-sized
d_call: .
j_call: TRBJ2-6
cdr3_nt: TGTGCCAGCAGGTCGGACGACTCTGGGGCCAACGTCCTGACTTTC
cdr3_aa: CASRSDDSGANVLTF

v_call: TRBV5-1
clone_size: many
d_call: TRBD1
j_call: TRBJ2-7
cdr3_nt: TGCGCCAGCAGCTTACCCGGGACAGGGACCTACGAGCAGTACTTC
cdr3_aa: CASSLPGTGTYEQYF

v_call: TRBV2
clone_size: many
d_call: .
j_call: TRBJ1-5
cdr3_nt: TGTGCCAGCAGTGAGATGTCAGACAATCAGCCCCAGCATTTT
cdr3_aa: CASSEMSDNQPQHF

v_call: TRBV5-3
clone_size: .
d_call: .
j_call: TRBJ1-3
cdr3_nt: TGTGCCAGCAGCTTGGACGGATTTTTTAGCTCTGGAAACACCATATATTTT
cdr3_aa: CASSLDGFFSSGNTIYF

v_call: TRBV11-2
clone_size: many
d_call: .
j_call: TRBJ2-7
cdr3_nt: TGTGCCAGCAGCTTAGAGGGTAACTCCTTGGGTGAGCAGTACTTC
cdr3_aa: CASSLEGNSLGEQYF

v_call: TRBV25-1
clone_size: many
d_call: .
j_call: TRBJ2-3
cdr3_nt: TGTGCCAGCAGCCCCAAGGTAGCGGACACAGATACGCAGTATTTT
cdr3_aa: CASSPKVADTDTQYF

v_call: TRBV6-6
clone_size: many
d_call: TRBD2
j_call: TRBJ2-3
cdr3_nt: TGTGCCAGCAGGAAACCGGGACTAGCGGGGGGGGACACAGATACGCAGTATTTT
cdr3_aa: CASRKPGLAGGDTDTQYF

v_call: TRBV20-1
clone_size: many
d_call: .
j_call: TRBJ1-3
cdr3_nt: TGCAGTGCTTCCCCTGGTGGAAACACCATATATTTT
cdr3_aa: CSASPGGNTIYF